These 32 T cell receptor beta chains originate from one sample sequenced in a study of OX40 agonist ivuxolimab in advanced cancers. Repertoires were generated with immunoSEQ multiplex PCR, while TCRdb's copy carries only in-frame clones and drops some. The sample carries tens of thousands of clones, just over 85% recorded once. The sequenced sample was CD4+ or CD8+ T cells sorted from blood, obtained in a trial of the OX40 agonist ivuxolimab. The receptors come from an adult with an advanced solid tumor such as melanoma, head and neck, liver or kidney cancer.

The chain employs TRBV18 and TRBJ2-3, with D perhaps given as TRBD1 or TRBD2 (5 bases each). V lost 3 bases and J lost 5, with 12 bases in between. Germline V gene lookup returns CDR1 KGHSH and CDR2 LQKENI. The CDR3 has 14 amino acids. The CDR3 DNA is TGTGCCAGCTCACCTGGGGCGGGCGGAGATACGCAGTATTTT. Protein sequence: CASSPGAGGDTQYF.

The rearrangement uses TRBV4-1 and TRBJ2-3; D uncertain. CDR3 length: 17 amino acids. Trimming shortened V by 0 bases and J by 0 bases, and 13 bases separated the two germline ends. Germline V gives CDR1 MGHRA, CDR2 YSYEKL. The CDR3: CASSQDPGRTSTDTQYF. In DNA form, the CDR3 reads TGCGCCAGCAGCCAAGATCCTGGCAGGACGAGCACAGATACGCAGTATTTT.

The CDR3 DNA sequence: TGCGCCAGCAGCCAAGATAGACGGGAGCTCTACAATGAGCAGTTCTTC. Translation gives CASSQDRRELYNEQFF. The rearrangement joins TRBV4-3 to TRBJ2-1; D is perhaps TRBD2 (6 bases). V lost 0 bases to trimming and J lost 3 bases, with 12 bases between them. The CDR3 extends over 16 amino acids. CDR1 LGHNA and CDR2 YSLEER come from the germline V gene.

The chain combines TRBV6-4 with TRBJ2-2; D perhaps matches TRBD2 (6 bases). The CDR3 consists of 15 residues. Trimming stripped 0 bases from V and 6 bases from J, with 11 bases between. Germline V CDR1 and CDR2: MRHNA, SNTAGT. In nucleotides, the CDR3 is TGTGCCAGCAGTGACTCTACGCGGGACCCCGGGGAGCTGTTTTTT. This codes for CASSDSTRDPGELFF.

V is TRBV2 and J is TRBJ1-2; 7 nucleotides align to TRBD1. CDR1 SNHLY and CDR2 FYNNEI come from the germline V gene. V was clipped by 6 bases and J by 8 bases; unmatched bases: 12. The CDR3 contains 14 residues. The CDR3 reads CASRLTGSSGGYTF. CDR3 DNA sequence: TGTGCCAGCAGGTTGACAGGGAGTAGCGGCGGCTACACCTTC.

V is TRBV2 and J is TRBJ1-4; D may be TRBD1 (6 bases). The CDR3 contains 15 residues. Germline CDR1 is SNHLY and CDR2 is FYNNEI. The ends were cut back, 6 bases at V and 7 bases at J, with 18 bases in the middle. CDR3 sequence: CASRRDTSWGEKLFF. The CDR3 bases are TGTGCCAGCAGACGGGACACGAGTTGGGGTGAAAAACTGTTTTTT.

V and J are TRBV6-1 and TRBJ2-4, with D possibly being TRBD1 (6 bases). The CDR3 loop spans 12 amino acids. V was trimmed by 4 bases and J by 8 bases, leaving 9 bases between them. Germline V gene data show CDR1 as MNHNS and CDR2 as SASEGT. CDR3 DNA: TGTGCCAGCAGTGTTCCAGGGGACATTCAGTACTTC. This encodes CASSVPGDIQYF.

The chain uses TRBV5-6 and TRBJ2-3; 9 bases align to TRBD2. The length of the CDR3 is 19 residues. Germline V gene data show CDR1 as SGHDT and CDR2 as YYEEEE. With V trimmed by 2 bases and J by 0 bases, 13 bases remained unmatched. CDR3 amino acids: CASSFLRLAVGTSTDTQYF. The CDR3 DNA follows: TGTGCCAGCAGCTTTTTAAGACTAGCGGTGGGTACTAGCACAGATACGCAGTATTTT.

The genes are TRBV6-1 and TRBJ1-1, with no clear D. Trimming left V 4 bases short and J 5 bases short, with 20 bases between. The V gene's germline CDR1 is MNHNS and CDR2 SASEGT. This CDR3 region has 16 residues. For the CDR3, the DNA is TGTGCCAGCAGTGCTCGCCCGTCGGGGAGGGAAACTGAAGCTTTCTTT. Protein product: CASSARPSGRETEAFF.

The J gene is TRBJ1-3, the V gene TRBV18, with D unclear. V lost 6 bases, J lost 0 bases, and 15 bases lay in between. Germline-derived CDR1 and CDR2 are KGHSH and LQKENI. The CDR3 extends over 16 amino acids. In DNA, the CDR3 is TGTGCCAGCTCCCCTTTTCCACCGAGCTCTGGAAACACCATATATTTT. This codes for CASSPFPPSSGNTIYF.

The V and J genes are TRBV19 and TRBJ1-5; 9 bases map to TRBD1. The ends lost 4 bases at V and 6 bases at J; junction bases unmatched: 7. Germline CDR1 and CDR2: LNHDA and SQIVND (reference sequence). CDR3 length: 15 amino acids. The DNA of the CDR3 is TGTGCCAGTAGTAAGGACAGGGGATGGGGTCAGCCCCAGCATTTT. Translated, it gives CASSKDRGWGQPQHF.

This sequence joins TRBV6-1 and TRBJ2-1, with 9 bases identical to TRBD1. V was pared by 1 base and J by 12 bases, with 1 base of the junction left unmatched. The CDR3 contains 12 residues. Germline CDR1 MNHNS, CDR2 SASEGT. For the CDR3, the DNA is TGTGCCAGCAGTGAAGGGACAGGGGCGCAGTTCTTC. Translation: CASSEGTGAQFF.

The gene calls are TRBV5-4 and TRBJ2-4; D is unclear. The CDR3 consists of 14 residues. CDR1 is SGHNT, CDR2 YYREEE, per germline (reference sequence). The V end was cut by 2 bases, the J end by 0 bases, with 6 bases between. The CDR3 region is CASSLWGAKNIQYF. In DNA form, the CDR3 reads TGTGCCAGCAGCTTATGGGGAGCCAAAAACATTCAGTACTTC.

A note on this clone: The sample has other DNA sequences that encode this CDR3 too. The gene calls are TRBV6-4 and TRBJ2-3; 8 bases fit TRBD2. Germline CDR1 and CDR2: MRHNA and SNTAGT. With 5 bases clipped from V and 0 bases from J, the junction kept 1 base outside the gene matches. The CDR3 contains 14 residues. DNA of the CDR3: TGTGCCAGCAGTCGCGGGGGGAGCACAGATACGCAGTATTTT. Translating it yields CASSRGGSTDTQYF.

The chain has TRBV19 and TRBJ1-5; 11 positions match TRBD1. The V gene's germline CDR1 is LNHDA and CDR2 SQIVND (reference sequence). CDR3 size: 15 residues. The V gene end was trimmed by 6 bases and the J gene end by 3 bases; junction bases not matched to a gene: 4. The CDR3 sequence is CASSKDRGPNQPQHF. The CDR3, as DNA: TGTGCCAGTAGCAAGGACAGGGGGCCCAATCAGCCCCAGCATTTT.

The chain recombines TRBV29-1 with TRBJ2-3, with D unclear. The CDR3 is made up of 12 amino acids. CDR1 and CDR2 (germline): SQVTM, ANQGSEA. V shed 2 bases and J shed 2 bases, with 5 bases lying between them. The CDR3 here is CSVELDTDTQYF. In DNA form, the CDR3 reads TGCAGCGTTGAACTAGACACAGATACGCAGTATTTT.

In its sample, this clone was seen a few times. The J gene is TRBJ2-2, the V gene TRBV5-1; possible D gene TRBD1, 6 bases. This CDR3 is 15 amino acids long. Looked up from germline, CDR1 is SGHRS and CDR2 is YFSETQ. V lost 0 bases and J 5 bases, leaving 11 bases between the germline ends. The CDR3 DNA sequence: TGCGCCAGCAGCTTGGCGACAGGCCCAACCGGGGAGCTGTTTTTT. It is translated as CASSLATGPTGELFF.

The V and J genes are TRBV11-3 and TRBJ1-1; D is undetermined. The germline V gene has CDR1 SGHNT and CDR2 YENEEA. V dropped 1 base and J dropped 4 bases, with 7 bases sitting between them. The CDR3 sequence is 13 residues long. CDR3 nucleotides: TGTGCCAGCAGCTTAGGGGTGCCCACTGAAGCTTTCTTT. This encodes CASSLGVPTEAFF. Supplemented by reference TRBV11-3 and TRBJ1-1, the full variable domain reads EAGVVQSPRYKIIEKKQPVAFWCNPISGHNTLYWYLQNLGQGPELLIRYENEEAVDDSQLPKDRFSAERLKGVDSTLKIQPAELGDSAVYLCASSLGVPTEAFFGQGTRLTVV.

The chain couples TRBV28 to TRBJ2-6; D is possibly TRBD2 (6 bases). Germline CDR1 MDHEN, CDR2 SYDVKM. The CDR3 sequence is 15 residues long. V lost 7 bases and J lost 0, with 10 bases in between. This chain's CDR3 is CASIGGNSGANVLTF. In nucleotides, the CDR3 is TGTGCCAGCATCGGCGGGAACTCTGGGGCCAACGTCCTGACTTTC. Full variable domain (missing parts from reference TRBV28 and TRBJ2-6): DVKVTQSSRYLVKRTGEKVFLECVQDMDHENMFWYRQDPGLGLRLIYFSYDVKMKEKGDIPEGYSVSREKKERFSLILESASTNQTSMYLCASIGGNSGANVLTFGAGSRLTVL.

The CDR3 spells CASRNLQGAAFF. The DNA of the CDR3 is TGTGCCAGCAGAAATCTACAGGGAGCAGCTTTCTTT. This chain connects TRBV11-3 to TRBJ1-1; D may be TRBD1 (6 bases). This CDR3 region has 12 residues. The V end lost 6 bases, the J end lost 10 bases, and 15 bases lay between the germline ends. Germline CDR1 and CDR2: SGHNT and YENEEA.

CDR3 loop: CASSLGAKGHEQFF. CDR3 coding DNA: TGTGCCAGCAGCTTGGGGGCCAAGGGCCATGAGCAGTTCTTC. This chain uses TRBV11-3 with TRBJ2-1; possible D gene TRBD1, 6 bases. The V gene lost 3 bases and the J gene lost 8 bases, with 14 bases spanning the gap. The CDR3 consists of 14 residues. Per germline, CDR1 SGHNT and CDR2 YENEEA.

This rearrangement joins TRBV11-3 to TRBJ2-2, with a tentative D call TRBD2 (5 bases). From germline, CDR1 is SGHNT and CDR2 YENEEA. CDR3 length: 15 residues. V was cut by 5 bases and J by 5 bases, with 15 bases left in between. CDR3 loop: CASSRGITGTGELFF. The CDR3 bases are TGTGCCAGCAGCCGAGGGATAACGGGAACCGGGGAGCTGTTTTTT. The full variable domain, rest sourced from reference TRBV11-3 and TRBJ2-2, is EAGVVQSPRYKIIEKKQPVAFWCNPISGHNTLYWYLQNLGQGPELLIRYENEEAVDDSQLPKDRFSAERLKGVDSTLKIQPAELGDSAVYLCASSRGITGTGELFFGEGSRLTVL.

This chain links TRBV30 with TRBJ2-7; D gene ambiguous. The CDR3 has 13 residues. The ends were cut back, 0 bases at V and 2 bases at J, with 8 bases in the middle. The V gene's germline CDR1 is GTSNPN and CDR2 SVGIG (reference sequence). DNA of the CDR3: TGTGCCTGGAGTGTAGCACGAACCTACGAGCAGTACTTC. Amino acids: CAWSVARTYEQYF.

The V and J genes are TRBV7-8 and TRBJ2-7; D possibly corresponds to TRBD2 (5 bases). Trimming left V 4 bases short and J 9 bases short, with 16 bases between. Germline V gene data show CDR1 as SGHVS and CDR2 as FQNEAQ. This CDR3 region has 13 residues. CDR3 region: CASSSPGVRVQYF. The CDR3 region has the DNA TGTGCCAGCAGCTCCCCCGGGGTGCGGGTGCAGTACTTC.

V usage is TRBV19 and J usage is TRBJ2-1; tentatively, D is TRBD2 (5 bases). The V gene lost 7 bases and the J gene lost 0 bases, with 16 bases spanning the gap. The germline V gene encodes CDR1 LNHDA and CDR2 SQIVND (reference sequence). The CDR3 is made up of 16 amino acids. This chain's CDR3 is CASIGRGSFSYNEQFF. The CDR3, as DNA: TGTGCCAGTATTGGCCGGGGATCTTTCTCCTACAATGAGCAGTTCTTC.

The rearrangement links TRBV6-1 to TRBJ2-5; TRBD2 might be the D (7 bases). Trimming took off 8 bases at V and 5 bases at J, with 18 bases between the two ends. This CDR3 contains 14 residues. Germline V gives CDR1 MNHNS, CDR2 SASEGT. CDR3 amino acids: CASRLGGGGETQYF. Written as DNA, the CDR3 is TGTGCCAGCCGCCTGGGCGGGGGCGGGGAGACCCAGTACTTC.

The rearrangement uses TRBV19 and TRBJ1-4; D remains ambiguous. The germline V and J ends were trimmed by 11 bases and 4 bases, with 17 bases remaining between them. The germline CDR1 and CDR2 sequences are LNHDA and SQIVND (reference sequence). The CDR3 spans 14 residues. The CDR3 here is CAFPGSAGNEKLFF. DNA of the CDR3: TGTGCCTTCCCGGGGAGTGCCGGTAATGAAAAACTGTTTTTT.

The CDR3 DNA sequence: TGTGCCAGCAGCCCAGGGTTGGGCGGGGGGACGAGCACAGATACGCAGTATTTT. Translation: CASSPGLGGGTSTDTQYF. The V call is TRBV7-2, the J call TRBJ2-3; 8 bases fit TRBD2. In germline, CDR1 is SGHTA, CDR2 FQGNSA. Trimming cost V 5 bases and J 0 bases; bases outside gene matches: 13. CDR3 length: 18 residues.

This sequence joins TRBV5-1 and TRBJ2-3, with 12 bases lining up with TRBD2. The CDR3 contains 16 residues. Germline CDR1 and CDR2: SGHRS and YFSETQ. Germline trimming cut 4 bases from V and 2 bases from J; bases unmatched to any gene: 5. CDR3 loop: CASSPTSGGPTDTQYF. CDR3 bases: TGCGCCAGCAGCCCGACTAGCGGGGGTCCCACAGATACGCAGTATTTT.

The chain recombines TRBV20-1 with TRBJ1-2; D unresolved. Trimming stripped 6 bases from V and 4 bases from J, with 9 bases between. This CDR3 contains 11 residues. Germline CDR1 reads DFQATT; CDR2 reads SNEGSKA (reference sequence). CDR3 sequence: CSAHTVYGYTF. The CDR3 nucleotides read TGCAGTGCCCACACCGTCTATGGCTACACCTTC.

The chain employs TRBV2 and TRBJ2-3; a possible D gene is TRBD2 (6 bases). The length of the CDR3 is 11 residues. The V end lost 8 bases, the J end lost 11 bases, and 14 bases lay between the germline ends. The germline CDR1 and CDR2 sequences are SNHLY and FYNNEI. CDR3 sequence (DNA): TGTGCCAGCCATTATGGAGGGAAGCAGTATTTT. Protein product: CASHYGGKQYF.

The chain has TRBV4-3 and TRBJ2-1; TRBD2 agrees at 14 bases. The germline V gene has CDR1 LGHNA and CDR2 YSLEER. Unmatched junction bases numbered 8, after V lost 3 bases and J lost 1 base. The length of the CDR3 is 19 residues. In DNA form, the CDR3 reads TGCGCCAGCAGCCAGAACTCCCGACTAGCGGGAGGGTCCTACAATGAGCAGTTCTTC. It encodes CASSQNSRLAGGSYNEQFF.